These 5 T cell receptor beta chains were all obtained from the same sample, sequenced in a study of T cells in Graves' hyperthyroidism and ophthalmopathy. From RNA transcripts, TCR beta CDR3 regions were amplified. In the first-round RT-PCR of the TCR CDR3, the HTBI primer set was used. One entry per CDR3 protein, called by TCRdb with MiXCR from the multiplex PCR reads. The top ten hold 5.8% of the sample, which has a few hundred thousand distinct CDR3 sequences, about 15% seen once. The sample was blood. These receptor sequences come from a woman in her twenties or thirties with Graves' hyperthyroidism that later progressed to Graves' ophthalmopathy.

This sequence joins TRBV11-2 and TRBJ1-2; 9 bases are shared with TRBD1. V was clipped by 6 bases and J by 4 bases; unmatched bases: 6. The CDR3 sequence is 14 residues long. Germline V gene sequence: CDR1 SGHAT, CDR2 FQNNGV. The chain's CDR3 is CASRPGTGSYGYTF. CDR3 nucleotides: TGTGCCAGCAGACCCGGGACAGGGAGCTATGGCTACACCTTC.

Comment on this clonotype: This may arise from a read error, as a much more abundant clone is one base away. The chain employs TRBV7-9 and TRBJ1-3; D is possibly TRBD1 (5 bases). The CDR3 has 19 amino acids. Germline values: CDR1 SEHNR, CDR2 FQNEAQ (reference sequence). The CDR3 sequence is CAGSSTPGTADYSGNTIYF. The CDR3 DNA reads TGTGCCGGCAGCTCGACCCCCGGGACTGCGGATTACTCTGGAAACACCATATATTTT.

This clonotype has a count of ten or more. The CDR3 region has the DNA TGTGCCAGCAGCCAAGTGGCGGCTGAGGGGACTGAAGCTTTCTTT. This translates into CASSQVAAEGTEAFF. J is TRBJ1-1 and V is TRBV3-1, with TRBD1 as a possible D gene (5 bases). Germline values: CDR1 LGHDT, CDR2 YNNKEL (reference sequence). Trimming stripped 1 base from V and 5 bases from J, with 14 bases between. The CDR3 extends over 15 amino acids.

This chain connects TRBV20-1 to TRBJ2-1; a possible D gene is TRBD2 (6 bases). Germline values: CDR1 DFQATT, CDR2 SNEGSKA (reference sequence). This CDR3 contains 12 residues. The germline V and J ends were trimmed by 4 bases and 7 bases, with 11 bases remaining between them. The CDR3 DNA sequence: TGCAGTGCTACCCGCGGGGTTAATGAGCAGTTCTTC. Amino acid sequence: CSATRGVNEQFF.

This clonotype was seen a handful of times. The V call is TRBV3-1, the J call TRBJ2-5; perhaps TRBD2 as D (6 bases). This CDR3 contains 13 residues. Germline V lookup: CDR1 LGHDT, CDR2 YNNKEL (reference sequence). The ends were cut back, 10 bases at V and 2 bases at J, with 14 bases in the middle. The CDR3 reads CANARELQETQYF. DNA of the CDR3: TGTGCCAACGCCCGGGAGCTACAAGAGACCCAGTACTTC.